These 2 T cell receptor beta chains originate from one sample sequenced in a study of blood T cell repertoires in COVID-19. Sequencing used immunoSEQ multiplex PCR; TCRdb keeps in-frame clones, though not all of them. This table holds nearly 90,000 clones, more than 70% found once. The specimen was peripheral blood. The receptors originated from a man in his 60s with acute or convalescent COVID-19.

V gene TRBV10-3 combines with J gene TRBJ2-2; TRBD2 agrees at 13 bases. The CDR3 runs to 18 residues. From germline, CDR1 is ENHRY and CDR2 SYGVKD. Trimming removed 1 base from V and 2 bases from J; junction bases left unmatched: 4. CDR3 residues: CAISELGLAGANTGELFF. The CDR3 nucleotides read TGTGCCATCAGTGAGTTAGGACTAGCGGGAGCTAACACCGGGGAGCTGTTTTTT.

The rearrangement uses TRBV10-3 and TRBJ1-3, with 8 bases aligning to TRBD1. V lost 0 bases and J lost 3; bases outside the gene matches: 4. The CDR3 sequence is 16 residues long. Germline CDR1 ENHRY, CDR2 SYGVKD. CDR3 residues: CAISESRQGSGNTIYF. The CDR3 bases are TGTGCCATCAGTGAGTCGAGACAGGGGAGTGGAAACACCATATATTTT.